A selection of T cell receptor beta chains follows, all from one sample in a study of T-cell memory formation after mild COVID-19. Each CDR3 protein gets one entry after TCRdb re-called the 5' RACE reads with MiXCR. The repertoire includes 200,000 to 300,000 distinct CDR3 sequences, 15% of them detected once, and 2.1% sits in the top ten. The material sequenced was PBMCs or a T cell subset sorted from them (not recorded which). The receptors originated from an adult woman who had mild COVID-19 (a few samples of this study predate the infection). Cell type and time point are not known. Each CDR3 is given with its conserved first and last residue. A D gene is named only where the DNA matches it firmly. Some rows have no size entry. The others give once, few or many, or a class for an expanded clone.

cdr3_aa cdr3_nt clone_size d_call j_call cdr3_length v_call
CSAGERYNEQFF TGCAGTGCGGGAGAGCGGTACAATGAGCAGTTCTTC . . TRBJ2-1 12 TRBV20-1
CAWTAGGSAGEQFF TGTGCCTGGACCGCGGGAGGCTCTGCGGGTGAGCAGTTCTTC few TRBD2 TRBJ2-1 14 TRBV30
CASRAIRTSGSDEQFF TGTGCCAGCAGGGCGATCCGGACTAGCGGGAGTGATGAGCAGTTCTTC few TRBD2 TRBJ2-1 16 TRBV6-5
CSATGGSDTDTQYF TGCAGTGCCACGGGCGGGTCGGACACAGATACGCAGTATTTT few . TRBJ2-3 14 TRBV20-1
CASTGPRRETQYF TGTGCCAGCACCGGGCCCCGACGGGAGACCCAGTACTTC . . TRBJ2-5 13 TRBV2
CASRRKVQETQYF TGCGCCAGCAGACGGAAGGTTCAAGAGACCCAGTACTTC . . TRBJ2-5 13 TRBV5-1
CASSQGTGHAYEQYF TGTGCCAGCAGCCAAGGTACAGGTCACGCCTACGAGCAGTACTTC . . TRBJ2-7 15 TRBV3-1
CASSAGPRYGYTF TGTGCCAGCTCGGCAGGTCCGCGCTATGGCTACACCTTC few . TRBJ1-2 13 TRBV28
CASSRLGESTDTQYF TGTGCCAGCAGCCGCTTGGGGGAGAGCACAGATACGCAGTATTTT few . TRBJ2-3 15 TRBV7-3
CASGLYRGLGTEAFF TGTGCCAGCGGCCTTTACAGGGGGCTGGGCACTGAAGCTTTCTTT . TRBD1 TRBJ1-1 15 TRBV7-9
CASGPLPRYGYTF TGTGCCAGCGGCCCCCTTCCTCGGTATGGCTACACCTTC . . TRBJ1-2 13 TRBV2
CASSLQGAAEYGYTF TGTGCCAGCAGCTTACAGGGGGCTGCGGAGTATGGCTACACCTTC few TRBD1 TRBJ1-2 15 TRBV5-4
CSARVGLGTEAFF TGCAGTGCTAGAGTAGGGTTGGGCACTGAAGCTTTCTTT . . TRBJ1-1 13 TRBV20-1
CATRSGLAGEQYF TGTGCCACCAGATCCGGACTTGCGGGTGAGCAGTACTTC . . TRBJ2-7 13 TRBV24-1
CSASSRQERTYEQYF TGCAGTGCTAGTAGTCGCCAGGAGCGGACTTACGAGCAGTACTTC . . TRBJ2-7 15 TRBV20-1
CATSDGGSTYEQYF TGTGCCACCAGTGATGGGGGCTCAACCTACGAGCAGTACTTC . . TRBJ2-7 14 TRBV24-1
CASSQQGAAWHGYTF TGTGCCAGCAGCCAGCAGGGGGCTGCCTGGCATGGCTACACCTTC . TRBD1 TRBJ1-2 15 TRBV3-1
CATSGLGARQGDTQYF TGTGCCACCTCCGGTTTGGGAGCCCGGCAGGGAGATACGCAGTATTTT many . TRBJ2-3 16 TRBV24-1
CSVLLGAGVTEAFF TGCAGCGTCTTACTAGGGGCCGGGGTCACTGAAGCTTTCTTT . . TRBJ1-1 14 TRBV29-1
CASSLSDNEQFF TGTGCCAGCAGCTTATCTGACAATGAGCAGTTCTTC many . TRBJ2-1 12 TRBV7-9
CASSWGLSYEQYF TGTGCCAGCAGTTGGGGACTTTCATACGAGCAGTACTTC few . TRBJ2-7 13 TRBV2
CASSPLGNQPQHF TGTGCCAGCAGCCCCCTAGGAAATCAGCCCCAGCATTTT few . TRBJ1-5 13 TRBV5-7
CASSPVPGNTIYF TGTGCCAGCTCCCCGGTCCCTGGAAACACCATATATTTT few . TRBJ1-3 13 TRBV9
CASSLVGSPAHEQYF TGTGCCAGCAGCTTAGTGGGAAGCCCGGCCCACGAGCAGTACTTC . . TRBJ2-7 15 TRBV11-2
CASSQGALRRPGELFF TGCGCCAGCAGCCAAGGCGCGTTGAGGCGCCCCGGGGAGCTGTTTTTT . . TRBJ2-2 16 TRBV4-1
CASSLAPGGGDTQYF TGTGCCAGCAGCTTAGCGCCGGGAGGGGGAGATACGCAGTATTTT few TRBD2 TRBJ2-3 15 TRBV7-9
CASSFGLAGGGETQYF TGTGCCAGCAGTTTCGGGCTAGCGGGGGGCGGAGAGACCCAGTACTTC . TRBD2 TRBJ2-5 16 TRBV12-3/TRBV12-4
CASRRGTGGIYEQYF TGTGCCAGCAGGAGGGGGACAGGGGGCATCTACGAGCAGTACTTC . TRBD1 TRBJ2-7 15 TRBV12-3/TRBV12-4
CASSPGGGSAYEQYF TGTGCCAGCAGCCCCGGCGGCGGGAGCGCCTACGAGCAGTACTTC few TRBD2 TRBJ2-7 15 TRBV9
CASSLRGGVDTEAFF TGTGCCAGCAGCTTAAGAGGGGGCGTCGACACTGAAGCTTTCTTT few TRBD1 TRBJ1-1 15 TRBV7-9